Following are 21 T cell receptor beta chains from one sample sequenced in a study of T cell responses to AZD1222 COVID-19 vaccine (dated by TCRdb to the early 2020s). Receptor amplification or capture employed the immunoSEQ multiplex PCR assay. The table was pulled from immuneACCESS by TCRdb, which kept in-frame rearrangements only. Such tables lose some clones; where checked, under half of the loss comes from unresolved V genes, and the rest has no known cause. The sample data list roughly 150,000 clones, and less than 95% of these were observed just once. The top ten hold about 6.5% of the sample. The time point label of this sample denotes: about 28 days (+/-7) after the second vaccine dose. The material was peripheral blood, obtained 28 days after the second AZD1222 dose. The receptors come from an adult who received the AZD1222 COVID-19 vaccine.

The rearrangement joins TRBV3-1 (or the pseudogene TRBV3-2) to TRBJ2-2; 8 bases are shared with TRBD1. The CDR3 runs to 16 residues. Germline CDR1 LGHDT, CDR2 YNNKEL (reference sequence). Trimming at V came to 3 bases and at J to 6 bases, leaving 9 bases not matched to a gene. CDR3 DNA: TGTGCCAGCAGCCACTCGACAGGGGTCACTCCCGGGGAGCTGTTTTTT. Amino acid sequence: CASSHSTGVTPGELFF.

The V and J genes are TRBV9 and TRBJ2-1; 12 positions match TRBD2. CDR3 length equals 15 residues. From germline, CDR1 is SGDLS and CDR2 YYNGEE. V gave up 0 bases and J gave up 8 bases; unmatched junction bases: 3. The CDR3 DNA reads as TGTGCCAGCAGCGTAGGACTAGCGGGAGCCCATGAGCAGTTCTTC. It is translated as CASSVGLAGAHEQFF.

The sample holds one count of this clone. The chain uses TRBV9 and TRBJ2-5, with D tentatively TRBD1 or TRBD2 (6 bases each). CDR1 SGDLS and CDR2 YYNGEE come from the germline V gene. The CDR3 contains 16 residues. V was pared by 2 bases and J by 2 bases, with 16 bases between. As DNA, the CDR3 is TGTGCCAGCAGCGTTGGAGTCCAGGGGAGGCAAGAGACCCAGTACTTC. Amino acid sequence: CASSVGVQGRQETQYF.

This rearrangement joins TRBV7-2 to TRBJ1-4, with a possible D match to TRBD1 (5 bases). CDR3 size: 15 residues. The germline CDR1 and CDR2 sequences are SGHTA and FQGNSA. V lost 0 bases and J 10 bases, leaving 15 bases between the germline ends. CDR3 DNA sequence: TGTGCCAGCAGCTTAGCCCCATCAATGGGGGGAAAACTGTTTTTT. Its protein is CASSLAPSMGGKLFF.

The J gene is TRBJ1-4, the V gene TRBV7-9, with D possibly TRBD1 on 5 matching bases. V was cut by 1 base and J by 0 bases, with 6 bases left in between. CDR3 length: 15 amino acids. CDR1 and CDR2 from the germline V gene are SEHNR and FQNEAQ (reference sequence). The CDR3 sequence: CASSLVGATNEKLFF. CDR3 bases: TGTGCCAGCAGCTTAGTGGGGGCAACTAATGAAAAACTGTTTTTT.

The chain is built from TRBV11-2 and TRBJ2-5; D possibly corresponds to TRBD1 (6 bases). Germline CDR1 and CDR2: SGHAT and FQNNGV. Deletions cut 1 base from V and 5 bases from J, with 11 bases between. This CDR3 region has 14 residues. CDR3 loop: CASSLGTGTETQYF. CDR3 coding DNA: TGTGCCAGCAGCTTAGGTACAGGGACGGAGACCCAGTACTTC.

This chain links TRBV6-5 with TRBJ1-6; D not resolved. Germline CDR1 and CDR2: MNHEY and SVGAGI. The CDR3 length is 16 residues. V gave up 0 bases and J gave up 14 bases, with 20 bases separating them. CDR3 amino acids: CASSYSIPSVPTALHF. Here the CDR3 DNA reads TGTGCCAGCAGTTACTCGATTCCCTCGGTCCCCACCGCCCTCCACTTT.

V usage is TRBV11-1 and J usage is TRBJ2-5, with D unclear. CDR3 length equals 11 residues. V was clipped by 1 base and J by 4 bases, with 1 base between them. Germline-derived CDR1 and CDR2 are SGHAT and FQDESV (reference sequence). CDR3 DNA sequence: TGTGCCAGCAGCTTAGGAGAGACCCAGTACTTC. This sequence encodes CASSLGETQYF.

This sequence joins TRBV9 and TRBJ1-2; a weak D match, TRBD1 (5 bases). The CDR3 is made up of 12 amino acids. Germline V lookup: CDR1 SGDLS, CDR2 YYNGEE. Trimming cost V 4 bases and J 6 bases, with 10 bases left between them. The CDR3 protein is CASSPGTDGYTF. The CDR3 DNA reads TGTGCCAGCAGCCCCGGGACCGATGGCTACACCTTC.

The chain joins TRBV12-3 or TRBV12-4 to TRBJ1-1, with D possibly TRBD1 on 5 matching bases. Trimming stripped 5 bases from V and 7 bases from J, with 14 bases between. The CDR3 is made up of 13 amino acids. DNA of the CDR3: TGTGCCAGCAGTATCCAGGGAATTATTGAAGCTTTCTTT. This encodes CASSIQGIIEAFF.

This chain connects TRBV7-6 to TRBJ1-5; D not resolved. The CDR3 is 15 amino acids. The germline V and J ends were trimmed by 1 base and 1 base, with 8 bases remaining between them. Germline CDR1 and CDR2: SGHVS and FNYEAQ. The CDR3 sequence is CASSLDPGSNQPQHF. CDR3 nucleotides: TGTGCCAGCAGCTTAGATCCGGGAAGCAATCAGCCCCAGCATTTT.

This clone appeared once. The chain carries TRBV12-3 or TRBV12-4 and TRBJ1-1, with D tentatively TRBD1 (6 bases). V gave up 3 bases and J gave up 8 bases, with 10 bases separating them. This CDR3 has 12 amino acids. As DNA, the CDR3 is TGTGCCAGCAGTTTCGCGGACAGAGAAGCTTTCTTT. Protein: CASSFADREAFF.

This chain joins TRBV7-2 and TRBJ1-2, with a weak D call TRBD1 (5 bases). Germline-derived CDR1 and CDR2 are SGHTA and FQGNSA. The CDR3 extends over 14 amino acids. Trimming removed 5 bases from V and 8 bases from J, with 18 bases in between. In nucleotides, the CDR3 is TGTGCCAGCAGCCGGGACGGGGCAGGGCGAGGCTACACCTTC. Its translation: CASSRDGAGRGYTF.

CDR3 loop: CASSSWTSGRARDEQFF. DNA of the CDR3: TGTGCCAGCAGCTCTTGGACTAGCGGGAGGGCTAGGGATGAGCAGTTCTTC. The V gene is TRBV7-6, the J gene TRBJ2-1; TRBD2 aligns across 15 bases. With V trimmed by 4 bases and J by 8 bases, 9 bases remained unmatched. The CDR3 loop spans 17 amino acids. Germline V CDR1 and CDR2: SGHVS, FNYEAQ.

This chain uses TRBV28 with TRBJ1-1; D gene uncertain. The CDR3 sequence is 13 residues long. Trimming pared 5 bases from V and 0 bases from J, leaving 7 bases between. Germline assignment: CDR1 MDHEN and CDR2 SYDVKM. The CDR3 DNA is TGTGCCAGCAGTCCCGGCGTGAACACTGAAGCTTTCTTT. It translates to CASSPGVNTEAFF.

This sequence joins TRBV19 and TRBJ2-1; tentatively, D is TRBD1 (6 bases). V was cut by 5 bases and J by 6 bases, with 17 bases left in between. Germline V lookup: CDR1 LNHDA, CDR2 SQIVND (reference sequence). The CDR3 covers 15 residues. The CDR3 loop is CASSVPTGQLNEQFF. DNA of the CDR3: TGTGCCAGTAGTGTTCCGACAGGACAGCTCAATGAGCAGTTCTTC.

The V gene is TRBV7-9, the J gene TRBJ2-1; 12 bases are shared with TRBD2. Germline V lookup: CDR1 SEHNR, CDR2 FQNEAQ (reference sequence). Unmatched junction bases numbered 21, after V lost 5 bases and J lost 7 bases. The CDR3 has 20 amino acids. The CDR3 DNA sequence: TGTGCCAGCAGCAAAGAAGGACTAGCGGGATCATTTCGGAATCGGAATGAGCAGTTCTTC. Translation: CASSKEGLAGSFRNRNEQFF.

The chain recombines TRBV19 with TRBJ1-6; D is possibly TRBD1 (6 bases). The V end lost 6 bases, the J end lost 8 bases, and 17 bases lay between the germline ends. The CDR3 is 15 amino acids. Germline V CDR1 and CDR2: LNHDA, SQIVND (reference sequence). CDR3 sequence (DNA): TGTGCCAGTAGCCCCCGGGACACTCGAGATTCACCCCTCCACTTT. It translates to CASSPRDTRDSPLHF.

The V gene is TRBV5-1, the J gene TRBJ1-6; D may be TRBD1 (6 bases). The CDR3 covers 14 residues. Trimming pared 0 bases from V and 10 bases from J, leaving 11 bases between. Germline lookup yields CDR1 SGHRS and CDR2 YFSETQ. In nucleotides, the CDR3 is TGCGCCAGCAGCTTGGGACAGGTGCAGTCACCCCTCCACTTT. Translating gives CASSLGQVQSPLHF.

In its sample, this clone was seen a few times. The chain combines TRBV30 with TRBJ1-2; D might be TRBD1 (6 bases). Germline V gene sequence: CDR1 GTSNPN, CDR2 SVGIG (reference sequence). This CDR3 comprises 13 residues. V gave up 5 bases and J gave up 8 bases, with 18 bases separating them. As DNA, the CDR3 is TGTGCCTGGTCAAAGTCCGGGGGCGACGGCTACACCTTC. It translates to CAWSKSGGDGYTF.

This sequence joins TRBV7-8 and TRBJ1-1, with 8 bases identical to TRBD1. From germline, CDR1 is SGHVS and CDR2 FQNEAQ. CDR3 length equals 15 residues. The V and J ends lost 3 bases and 2 bases, in that order; junction bases with no gene match: 5. This CDR3 is CASSFRDRGNTEAFF. The CDR3 nucleotides read TGTGCCAGCAGCTTTCGTGACAGGGGTAACACTGAAGCTTTCTTT. Together with reference TRBV7-8 and TRBJ1-1, the CDR3 gives the full variable domain: GAGVSQSPRYKVAKRGQDVALRCDPISGHVSLFWYQQALGQGPEFLTYFQNEAQLDKSGLPSDRFFAERPEGSVSTLKIQRTQQEDSAVYLCASSFRDRGNTEAFFGQGTRLTVV.